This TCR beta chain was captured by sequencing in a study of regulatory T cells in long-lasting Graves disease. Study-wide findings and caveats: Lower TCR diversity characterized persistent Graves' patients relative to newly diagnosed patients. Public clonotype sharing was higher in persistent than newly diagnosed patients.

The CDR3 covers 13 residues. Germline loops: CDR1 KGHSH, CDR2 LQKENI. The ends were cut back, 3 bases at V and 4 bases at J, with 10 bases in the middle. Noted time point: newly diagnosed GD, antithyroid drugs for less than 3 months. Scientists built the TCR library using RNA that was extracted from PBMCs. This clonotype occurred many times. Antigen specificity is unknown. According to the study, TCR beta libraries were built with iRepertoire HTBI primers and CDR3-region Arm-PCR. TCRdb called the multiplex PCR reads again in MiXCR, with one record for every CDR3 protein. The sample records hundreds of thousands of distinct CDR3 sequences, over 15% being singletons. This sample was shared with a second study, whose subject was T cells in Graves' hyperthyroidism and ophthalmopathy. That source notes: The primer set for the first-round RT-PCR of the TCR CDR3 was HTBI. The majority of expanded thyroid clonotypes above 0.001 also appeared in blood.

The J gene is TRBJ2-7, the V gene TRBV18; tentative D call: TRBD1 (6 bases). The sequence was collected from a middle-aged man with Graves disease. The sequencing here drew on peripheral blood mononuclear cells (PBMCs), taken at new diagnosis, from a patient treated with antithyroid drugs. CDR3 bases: TGTGCCAGCTCACCGACGGACAGATACGAGCAGTACTTC. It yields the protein CASSPTDRYEQYF.